These 9 T cell receptor beta chains came from one sample sequenced in a study of beta chain features in type 1 diabetes. General observations from the study: Type 1 diabetes patients had moderately but significantly shorter TCRB CDR3s in all four CD4+ subsets.

These receptors lack a known antigen. Expressed TCRB transcripts were sequenced after all isolated RNA was converted to cDNA. Clones were read by immunoSEQ multiplex PCR, and TCRdb kept only the in-frame ones, dropping some. The sample records over 600,000 clones, under 15% being singletons. The source material was naive CD4+ T cells from blood. Receptors were obtained from a young man with type 1 diabetes.

This clone occurred a few times. The chain carries TRBV14 and TRBJ1-6, with a possible D match to TRBD1 (5 bases). The ends were cut back, 0 bases at V and 7 bases at J, with 16 bases in the middle. There are 17 residues in the CDR3. Germline CDR1 is SGHDN and CDR2 is FVKESK. The chain's CDR3 is CASSQDPPRTINSPLHF. CDR3 DNA sequence: TGTGCCAGCAGCCAAGACCCACCGAGGACAATCAATTCACCCCTCCACTTT.

The chain is built from TRBV7-2 and TRBJ2-1, with D unclear. Germline CDR1 is SGHTA and CDR2 is FQGNSA. Trimming shortened V by 5 bases and J by 6 bases, and 8 bases separated the two germline ends. This CDR3 contains 12 residues. The CDR3 region has the DNA TGTGCCAGCAGCCCCTTAACCAATGAGCAGTTCTTC. Protein product: CASSPLTNEQFF.

The V call is TRBV9, the J call TRBJ1-6; D remains ambiguous. The CDR3 spans 15 residues. CDR1 is SGDLS and CDR2 is YYNGEE in the germline V gene. The V and J ends lost 4 bases and 7 bases respectively, with 15 bases between them. The chain's CDR3 is CASSLSGEGNSPLHF. As DNA, the CDR3 is TGTGCCAGCAGCCTCTCGGGAGAGGGAAATTCACCCCTCCACTTT.

The V and J genes are TRBV7-2 and TRBJ1-1; D is ambiguous. Trimming took off 0 bases at V and 4 bases at J, with 9 bases between the two ends. Per the germline V gene, CDR1 is SGHTA and CDR2 is FQGNSA. This CDR3 region has 14 residues. Here the CDR3 reads CASSLAGTTTEAFF. The CDR3 DNA reads as TGTGCCAGCAGCTTAGCTGGCACAACCACTGAAGCTTTCTTT.

This clone appeared a few times. The rearrangement joins TRBV7-3 to TRBJ2-5, with 13 bases fitting TRBD2. CDR1 is SGHTA, CDR2 FQGTGA, per germline. This CDR3 has 16 amino acids. V lost 5 bases and J lost 3; bases outside the gene matches: 6. CDR3 nucleotides: TGTGCCAGCAGCCCGGGACTAGCGGGACCCGAAGAGACCCAGTACTTC. Amino acids: CASSPGLAGPEETQYF. Drawing the rest from reference TRBV7-3 and TRBJ2-5, the complete variable domain is GAGVSQTPSNKVTEKGKYVELRCDPISGHTALYWYRQSLGQGPEFLIYFQGTGAADDSGLPNDRFFAVRPEGSVSTLKIQRTERGDSAVYLCASSPGLAGPEETQYFGPGTRLLVL.

V usage is TRBV4-2 and J usage is TRBJ2-7, with 10 bases lining up with TRBD1. Unmatched junction bases numbered 11, after V lost 3 bases and J lost 6 bases. Germline V CDR1 and CDR2: LGHNA, YNFKEQ. This CDR3 contains 16 residues. CDR3 sequence (DNA): TGTGCCAGCAGCCAGGCCCTCGGGACAGGGGAAAGCGAGCAGTACTTC. Protein product: CASSQALGTGESEQYF.

Only a few counts were recorded for this clone. This chain connects TRBV30 to TRBJ1-4; D perhaps matches TRBD1 (5 bases). This CDR3 contains 16 residues. The germline gives CDR1 GTSNPN, CDR2 SVGIG (reference sequence). Trimming shortened V by 3 bases and J by 7 bases, and 21 bases separated the two germline ends. In DNA, the CDR3 is TGTGCCTGGAGCCCATACGGGACGGTTGGCGGTGAAAAACTGTTTTTT. It translates to CAWSPYGTVGGEKLFF. Supplemented by reference TRBV30 and TRBJ1-4, the full variable domain reads SQTIHQWPATLVQPVGSPLSLECTVEGTSNPNLYWYRQAAGRGLQLLFYSVGIGQISSEVPQNLSASRPQDRQFILSSKKLLLSDSGFYLCAWSPYGTVGGEKLFFGSGTQLSVL.

The V call is TRBV7-2, the J call TRBJ2-1; perhaps TRBD1 as D (8 bases). The CDR3 runs 17 residues. Germline V gene data show CDR1 as SGHTA and CDR2 as FQGNSA. Trimming stripped 5 bases from V and 0 bases from J, with 17 bases between. The CDR3 spells CASSPGTGGSSYNEQFF. The CDR3 nucleotides are TGTGCCAGCAGCCCAGGGACAGGCGGGAGCTCCTACAATGAGCAGTTCTTC.

V gene TRBV6-1 combines with J gene TRBJ2-7; no reliable D call. Trimming shortened V by 1 base and J by 7 bases, and 5 bases separated the two germline ends. CDR3 size: 11 residues. CDR1 and CDR2 (germline): MNHNS, SASEGT. The CDR3 DNA reads TGTGCCAGCAGTGAAGAGGTTGAGCAGTACTTC. Its translation: CASSEEVEQYF.